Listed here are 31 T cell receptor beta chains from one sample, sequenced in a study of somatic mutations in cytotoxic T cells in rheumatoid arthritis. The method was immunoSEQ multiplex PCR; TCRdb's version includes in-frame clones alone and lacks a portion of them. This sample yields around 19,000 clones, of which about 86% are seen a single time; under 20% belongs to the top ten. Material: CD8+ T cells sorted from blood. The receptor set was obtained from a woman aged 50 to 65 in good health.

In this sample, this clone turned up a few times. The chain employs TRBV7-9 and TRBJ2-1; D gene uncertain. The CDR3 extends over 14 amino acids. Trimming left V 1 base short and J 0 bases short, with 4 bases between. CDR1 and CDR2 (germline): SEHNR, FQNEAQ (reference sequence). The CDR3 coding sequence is TGTGCCAGCAGCTTAGGAGGCTCCTACAATGAGCAGTTCTTC. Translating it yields CASSLGGSYNEQFF.

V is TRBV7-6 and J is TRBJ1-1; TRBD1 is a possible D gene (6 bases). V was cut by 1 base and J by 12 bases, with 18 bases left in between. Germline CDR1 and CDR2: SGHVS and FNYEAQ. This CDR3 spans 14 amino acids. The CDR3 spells CASSLGAGDSESFF. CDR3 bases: TGTGCCAGCAGCTTAGGAGCAGGGGATAGCGAGTCTTTCTTT. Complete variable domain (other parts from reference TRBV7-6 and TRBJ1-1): GAGVSQSPRYKVTKRGQDVALRCDPISGHVSLYWYRQALGQGPEFLTYFNYEAQQDKSGLPNDRFSAERPEGSISTLTIQRTEQRDSAMYRCASSLGAGDSESFFGQGTRLTVV.

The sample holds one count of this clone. The CDR3 region has the DNA TGCGCCAGCAGCCAAGATGTGTCGGCCCAGGCCAACCCCTACGAGCAGTACTTC. Residues: CASSQDVSAQANPYEQYF. The chain links TRBV4-1 to TRBJ2-7; D gene ambiguous. Trimming shortened V by 0 bases and J by 2 bases, and 20 bases separated the two germline ends. Germline V lookup: CDR1 MGHRA, CDR2 YSYEKL. This CDR3 contains 18 residues.

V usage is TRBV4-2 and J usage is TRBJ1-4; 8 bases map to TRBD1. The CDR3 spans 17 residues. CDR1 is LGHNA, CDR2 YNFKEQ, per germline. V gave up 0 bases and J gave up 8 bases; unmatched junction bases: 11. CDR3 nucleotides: TGTGCCAGCAGCCAAGAAACCTACAGGGGGTTAGAGGAAAAACTGTTTTTT. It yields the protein CASSQETYRGLEEKLFF.

The CDR3 reads CASQGRNTGELFF. The CDR3 DNA reads TGTGCTAGCCAGGGCAGGAACACCGGGGAGCTGTTTTTT. The chain couples TRBV12-5 to TRBJ2-2, with D tentatively TRBD1 (5 bases). V was pared by 9 bases and J by 1 base, with 9 bases between. Germline values: CDR1 LGHNT, CDR2 FRNRAP. CDR3 length: 13 residues.

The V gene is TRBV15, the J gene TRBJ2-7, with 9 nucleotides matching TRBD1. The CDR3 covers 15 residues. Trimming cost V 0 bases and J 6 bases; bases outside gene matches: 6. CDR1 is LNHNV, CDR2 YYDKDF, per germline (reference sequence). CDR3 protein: CATSRDVGQGTEQYF. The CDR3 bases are TGTGCCACCAGCAGAGATGTAGGACAGGGGACCGAGCAGTACTTC.

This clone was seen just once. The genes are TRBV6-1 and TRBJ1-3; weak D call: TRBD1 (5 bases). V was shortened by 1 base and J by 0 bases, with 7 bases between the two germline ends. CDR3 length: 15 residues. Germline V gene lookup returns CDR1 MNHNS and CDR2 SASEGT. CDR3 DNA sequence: TGTGCCAGCAGTGAAGATGGGGGCTCTGGAAACACCATATATTTT. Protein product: CASSEDGGSGNTIYF.

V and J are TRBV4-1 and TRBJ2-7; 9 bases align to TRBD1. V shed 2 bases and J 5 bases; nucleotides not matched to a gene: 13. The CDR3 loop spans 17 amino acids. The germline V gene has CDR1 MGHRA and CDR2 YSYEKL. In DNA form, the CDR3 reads TGCGCCAGCAGCCAACATCAAACGACAGGGGGAGGTGACGAGCAGTACTTC. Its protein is CASSQHQTTGGGDEQYF.

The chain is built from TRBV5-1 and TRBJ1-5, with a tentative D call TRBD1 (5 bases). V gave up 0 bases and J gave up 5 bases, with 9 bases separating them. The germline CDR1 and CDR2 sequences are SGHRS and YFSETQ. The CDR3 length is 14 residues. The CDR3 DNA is TGCGCCAGCAGCTTGGGCCAGGGCGATCAGCCCCAGCATTTT. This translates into CASSLGQGDQPQHF.

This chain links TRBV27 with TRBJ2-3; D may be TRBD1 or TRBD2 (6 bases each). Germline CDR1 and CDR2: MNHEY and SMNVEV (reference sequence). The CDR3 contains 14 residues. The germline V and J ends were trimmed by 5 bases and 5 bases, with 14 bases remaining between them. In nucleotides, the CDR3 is TGTGCCAGCAGTGTGGGGGGCCTGGGAGATACGCAGTATTTT. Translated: CASSVGGLGDTQYF.

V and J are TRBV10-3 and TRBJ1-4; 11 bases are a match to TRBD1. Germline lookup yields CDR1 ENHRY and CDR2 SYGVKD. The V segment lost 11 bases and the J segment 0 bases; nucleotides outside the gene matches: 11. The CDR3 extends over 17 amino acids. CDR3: CADGRGQGVATNEKLFF. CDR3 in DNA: TGTGCCGATGGGCGGGGACAGGGGGTGGCAACTAATGAAAAACTGTTTTTT.

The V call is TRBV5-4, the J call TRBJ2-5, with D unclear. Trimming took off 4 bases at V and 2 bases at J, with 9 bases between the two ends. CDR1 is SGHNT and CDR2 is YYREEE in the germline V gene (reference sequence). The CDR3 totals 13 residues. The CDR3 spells CASSPDGQETQYF. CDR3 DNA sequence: TGTGCCAGCAGCCCGGACGGGCAAGAGACCCAGTACTTC.

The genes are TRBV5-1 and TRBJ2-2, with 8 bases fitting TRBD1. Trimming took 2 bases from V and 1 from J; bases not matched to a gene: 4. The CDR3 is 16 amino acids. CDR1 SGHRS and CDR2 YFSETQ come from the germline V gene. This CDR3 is CASSFSGTGNTGELFF. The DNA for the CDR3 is TGCGCCAGCAGCTTTTCCGGGACAGGGAACACCGGGGAGCTGTTTTTT.

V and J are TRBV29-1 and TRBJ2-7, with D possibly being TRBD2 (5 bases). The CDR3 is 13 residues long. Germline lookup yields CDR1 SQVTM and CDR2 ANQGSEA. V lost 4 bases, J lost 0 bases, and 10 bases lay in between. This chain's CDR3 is CSVGERTSYEQYF. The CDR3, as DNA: TGCAGCGTTGGTGAGCGGACCTCCTACGAGCAGTACTTC.

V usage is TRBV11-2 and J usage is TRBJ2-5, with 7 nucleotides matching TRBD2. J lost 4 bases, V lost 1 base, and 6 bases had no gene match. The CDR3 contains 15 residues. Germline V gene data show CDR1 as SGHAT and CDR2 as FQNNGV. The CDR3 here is CASSLVSGVGETQYF. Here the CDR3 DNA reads TGTGCCAGCAGCTTAGTGAGCGGGGTAGGAGAGACCCAGTACTTC. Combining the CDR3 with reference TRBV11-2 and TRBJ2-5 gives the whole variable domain EAGVAQSPRYKIIEKRQSVAFWCNPISGHATLYWYQQILGQGPKLLIQFQNNGVVDDSQLPKDRFSAERLKGVDSTLKIQPAKLEDSAVYLCASSLVSGVGETQYFGPGTRLLVL.

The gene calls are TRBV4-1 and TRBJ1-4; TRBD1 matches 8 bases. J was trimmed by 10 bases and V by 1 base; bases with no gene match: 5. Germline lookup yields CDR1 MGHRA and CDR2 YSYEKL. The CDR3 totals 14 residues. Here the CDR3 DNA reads TGCGCCAGCAGCCAAGTTGGCGACAGGGGAAAACTGTTTTTT. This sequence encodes CASSQVGDRGKLFF.

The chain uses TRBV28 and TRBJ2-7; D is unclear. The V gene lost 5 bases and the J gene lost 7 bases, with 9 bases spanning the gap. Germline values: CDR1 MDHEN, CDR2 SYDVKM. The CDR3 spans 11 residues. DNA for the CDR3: TGTGCCAGCAGTATAGACGATGAGCAGTACTTC. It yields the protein CASSIDDEQYF.

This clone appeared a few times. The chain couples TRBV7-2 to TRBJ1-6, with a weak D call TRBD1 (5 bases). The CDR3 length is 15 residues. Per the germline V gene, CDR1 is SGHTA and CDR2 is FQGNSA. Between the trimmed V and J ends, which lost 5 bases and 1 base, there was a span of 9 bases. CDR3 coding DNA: TGTGCCAGCAGCAAACGACAGTCCTATAATTCACCCCTCCACTTT. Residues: CASSKRQSYNSPLHF.

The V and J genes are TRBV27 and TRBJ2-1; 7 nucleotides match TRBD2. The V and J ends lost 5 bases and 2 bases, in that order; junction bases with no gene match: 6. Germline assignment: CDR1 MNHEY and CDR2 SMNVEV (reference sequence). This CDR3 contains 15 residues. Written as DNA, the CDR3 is TGTGCCAGCAGTCTTGCTAGCGGTGCCTACAATGAGCAGTTCTTC. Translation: CASSLASGAYNEQFF.

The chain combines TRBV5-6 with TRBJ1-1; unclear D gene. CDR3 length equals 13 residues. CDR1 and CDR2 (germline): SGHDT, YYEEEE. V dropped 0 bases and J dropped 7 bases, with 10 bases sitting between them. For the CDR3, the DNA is TGTGCCAGCAGCTTGGCAATCGAAAGTGAAGCTTTCTTT. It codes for CASSLAIESEAFF.

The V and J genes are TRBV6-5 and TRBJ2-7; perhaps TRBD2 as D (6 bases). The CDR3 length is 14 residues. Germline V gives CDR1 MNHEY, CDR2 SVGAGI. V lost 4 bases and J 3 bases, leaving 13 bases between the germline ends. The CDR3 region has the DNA TGTGCCAGCAGTTTCCGACGCGGGGACTACGAGCAGTACTTC. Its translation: CASSFRRGDYEQYF.

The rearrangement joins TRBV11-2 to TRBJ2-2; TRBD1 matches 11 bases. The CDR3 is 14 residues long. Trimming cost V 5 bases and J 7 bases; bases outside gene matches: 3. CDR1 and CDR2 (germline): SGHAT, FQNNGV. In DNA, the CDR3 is TGTGCCAGCAGCGCCGGGACAGGGGGCGGGGAGCTGTTTTTT. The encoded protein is CASSAGTGGGELFF.

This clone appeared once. Written as DNA, the CDR3 is TGCGCCAGCAGCCAAGATAGCCCGGGGATCGGGTCCTCTAACTATGGCTACACCTTC. This sequence encodes CASSQDSPGIGSSNYGYTF. The rearrangement uses TRBV4-1 and TRBJ1-2; D remains unclear. The germline CDR1 and CDR2 sequences are MGHRA and YSYEKL. This CDR3 contains 19 residues. Trimming took 0 bases from V and 0 from J, leaving 20 bases between them.

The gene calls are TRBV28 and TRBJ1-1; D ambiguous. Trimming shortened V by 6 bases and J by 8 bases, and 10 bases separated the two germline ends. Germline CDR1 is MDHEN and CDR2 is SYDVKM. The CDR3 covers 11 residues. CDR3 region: CASSAIAEAFF. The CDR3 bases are TGTGCCAGCAGCGCGATAGCGGAAGCTTTCTTT.

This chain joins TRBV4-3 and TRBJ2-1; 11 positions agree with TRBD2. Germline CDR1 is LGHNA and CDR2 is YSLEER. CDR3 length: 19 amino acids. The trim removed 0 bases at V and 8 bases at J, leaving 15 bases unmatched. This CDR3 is CASSQELGTSGGSWYEQFF. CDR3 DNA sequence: TGCGCCAGCAGCCAAGAACTGGGGACTAGCGGAGGCTCTTGGTATGAGCAGTTCTTC.

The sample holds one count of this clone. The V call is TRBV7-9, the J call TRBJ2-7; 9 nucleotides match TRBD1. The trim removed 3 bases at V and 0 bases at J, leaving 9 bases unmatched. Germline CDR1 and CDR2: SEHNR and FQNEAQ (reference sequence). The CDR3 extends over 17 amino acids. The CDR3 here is CASSLNRGPESSYEQYF. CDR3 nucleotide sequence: TGTGCCAGCAGCTTGAACAGGGGGCCCGAAAGCTCCTACGAGCAGTACTTC.

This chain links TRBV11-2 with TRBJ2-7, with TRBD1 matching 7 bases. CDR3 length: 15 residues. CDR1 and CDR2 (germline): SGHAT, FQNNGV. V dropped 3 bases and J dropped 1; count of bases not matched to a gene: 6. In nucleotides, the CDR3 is TGTGCCAGCAGCTTGTATGGGACAGTATCCTACGAGCAGTACTTC. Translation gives CASSLYGTVSYEQYF.

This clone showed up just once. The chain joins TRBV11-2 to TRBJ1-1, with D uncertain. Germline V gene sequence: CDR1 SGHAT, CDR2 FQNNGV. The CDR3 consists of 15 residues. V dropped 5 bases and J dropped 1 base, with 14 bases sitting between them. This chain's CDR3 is CASSRSGSQNTEAFF. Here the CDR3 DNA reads TGTGCCAGCAGCCGATCCGGTAGTCAGAACACTGAAGCTTTCTTT.

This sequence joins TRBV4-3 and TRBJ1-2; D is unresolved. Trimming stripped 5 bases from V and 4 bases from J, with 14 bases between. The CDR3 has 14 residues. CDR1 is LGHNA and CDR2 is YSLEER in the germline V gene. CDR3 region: CASSGSEVSYGYTF. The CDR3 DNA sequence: TGCGCCAGCAGCGGGTCGGAAGTCAGCTATGGCTACACCTTC.

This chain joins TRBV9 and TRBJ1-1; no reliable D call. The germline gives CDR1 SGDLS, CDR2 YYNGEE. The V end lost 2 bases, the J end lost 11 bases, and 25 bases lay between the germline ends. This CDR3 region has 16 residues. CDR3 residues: CASSVAGEWTPGGAFF. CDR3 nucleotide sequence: TGTGCCAGCAGCGTGGCGGGTGAGTGGACCCCAGGCGGGGCTTTCTTT.

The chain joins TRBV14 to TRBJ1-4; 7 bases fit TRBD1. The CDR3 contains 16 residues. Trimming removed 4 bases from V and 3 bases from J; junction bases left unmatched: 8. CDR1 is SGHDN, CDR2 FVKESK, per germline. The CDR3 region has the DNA TGTGCCAGCAGCCCTTCTCAGGGACAGCCTAATGAAAAACTGTTTTTT. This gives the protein CASSPSQGQPNEKLFF.